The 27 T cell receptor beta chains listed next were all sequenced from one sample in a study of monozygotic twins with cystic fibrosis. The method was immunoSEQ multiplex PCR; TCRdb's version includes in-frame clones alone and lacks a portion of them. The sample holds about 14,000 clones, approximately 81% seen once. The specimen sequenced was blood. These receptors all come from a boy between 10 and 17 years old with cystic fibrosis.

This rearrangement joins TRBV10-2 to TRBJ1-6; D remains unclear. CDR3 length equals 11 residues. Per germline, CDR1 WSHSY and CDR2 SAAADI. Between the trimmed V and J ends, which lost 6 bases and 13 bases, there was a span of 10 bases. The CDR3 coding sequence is TGCGCCAGCAGGAACACACAGCCCCTCCACTTT. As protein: CASRNTQPLHF.

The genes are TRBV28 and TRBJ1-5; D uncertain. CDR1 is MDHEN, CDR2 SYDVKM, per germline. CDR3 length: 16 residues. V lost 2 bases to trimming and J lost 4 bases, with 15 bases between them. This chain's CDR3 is CASSLDPDFHNQPQHF. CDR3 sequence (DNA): TGTGCCAGCAGTTTAGATCCGGATTTTCATAATCAGCCCCAGCATTTT. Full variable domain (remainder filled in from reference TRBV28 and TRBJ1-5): DVKVTQSSRYLVKRTGEKVFLECVQDMDHENMFWYRQDPGLGLRLIYFSYDVKMKEKGDIPEGYSVSREKKERFSLILESASTNQTSMYLCASSLDPDFHNQPQHFGDGTRLSIL.

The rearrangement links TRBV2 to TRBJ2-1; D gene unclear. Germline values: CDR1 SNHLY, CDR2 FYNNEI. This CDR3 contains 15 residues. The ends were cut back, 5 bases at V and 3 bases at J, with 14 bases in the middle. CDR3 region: CASSPSSLLYNEQFF. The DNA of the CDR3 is TGTGCCAGCAGTCCTAGTAGCCTTCTCTACAATGAGCAGTTCTTC.

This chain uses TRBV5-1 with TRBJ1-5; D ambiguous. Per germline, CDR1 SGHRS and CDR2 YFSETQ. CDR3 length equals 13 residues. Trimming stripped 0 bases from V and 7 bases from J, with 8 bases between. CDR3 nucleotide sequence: TGCGCCAGCAGCTTGGCCATAGGGCAGCCCCAGCATTTT. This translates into CASSLAIGQPQHF.

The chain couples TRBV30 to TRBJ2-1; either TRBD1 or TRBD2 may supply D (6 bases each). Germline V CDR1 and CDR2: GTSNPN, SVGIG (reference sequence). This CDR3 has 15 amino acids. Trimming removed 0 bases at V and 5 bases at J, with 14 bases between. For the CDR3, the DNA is TGTGCCTGGAGTGTACTTGGGGGGCTGGACAATGAGCAGTTCTTC. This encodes CAWSVLGGLDNEQFF.

CDR3 residues: CASSAGLDRGAQYF. In nucleotides, the CDR3 is TGTGCCAGCAGCGCAGGATTAGACAGGGGGGCGCAGTATTTT. The J gene is TRBJ2-3, the V gene TRBV5-6, with TRBD1 identical over 9 bases. CDR3 size: 14 residues. Unmatched junction bases numbered 10, after V lost 4 bases and J lost 10 bases. The germline CDR1 and CDR2 sequences are SGHDT and YYEEEE.

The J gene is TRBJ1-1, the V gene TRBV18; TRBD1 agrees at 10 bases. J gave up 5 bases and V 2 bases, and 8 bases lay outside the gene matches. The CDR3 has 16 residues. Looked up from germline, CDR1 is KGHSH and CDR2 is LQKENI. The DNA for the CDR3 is TGTGCCAGCTCACCAGTGTCGACAGGGGGCTTAACTGAAGCTTTCTTT. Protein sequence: CASSPVSTGGLTEAFF.

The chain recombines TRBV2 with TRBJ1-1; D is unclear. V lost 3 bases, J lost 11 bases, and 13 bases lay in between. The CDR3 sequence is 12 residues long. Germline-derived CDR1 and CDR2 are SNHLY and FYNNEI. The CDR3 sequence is CASSEQGMGAFF. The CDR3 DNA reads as TGTGCCAGCAGTGAGCAAGGGATGGGCGCTTTCTTT.

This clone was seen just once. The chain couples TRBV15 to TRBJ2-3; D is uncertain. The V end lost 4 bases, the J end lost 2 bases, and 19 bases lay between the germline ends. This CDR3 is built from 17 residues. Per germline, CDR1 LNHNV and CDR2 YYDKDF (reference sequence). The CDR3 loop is CATSTHPPPAPTDTQYF. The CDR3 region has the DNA TGTGCCACCAGCACCCACCCGCCCCCCGCGCCCACAGATACGCAGTATTTT.

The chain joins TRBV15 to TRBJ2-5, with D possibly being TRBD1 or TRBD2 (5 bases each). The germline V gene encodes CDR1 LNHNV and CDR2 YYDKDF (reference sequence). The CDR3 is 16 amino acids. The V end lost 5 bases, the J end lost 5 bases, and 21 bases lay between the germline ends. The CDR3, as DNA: TGTGCCACCAGCCCAAAGGGGCTAGCTTTGAGTGAGACCCAGTACTTC. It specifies CATSPKGLALSETQYF.

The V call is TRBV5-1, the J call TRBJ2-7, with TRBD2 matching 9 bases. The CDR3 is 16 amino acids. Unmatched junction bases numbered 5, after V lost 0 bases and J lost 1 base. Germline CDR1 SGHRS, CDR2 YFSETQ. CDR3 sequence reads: CASSLGLADVSYEQYF. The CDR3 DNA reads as TGCGCCAGCAGCTTGGGACTAGCGGATGTATCCTACGAGCAGTACTTC.

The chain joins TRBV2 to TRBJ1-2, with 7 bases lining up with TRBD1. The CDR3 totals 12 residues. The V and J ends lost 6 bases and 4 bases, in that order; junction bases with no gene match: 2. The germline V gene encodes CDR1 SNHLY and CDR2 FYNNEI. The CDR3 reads CASRTGAYGYTF. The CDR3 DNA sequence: TGTGCCAGCAGAACAGGGGCCTATGGCTACACCTTC.

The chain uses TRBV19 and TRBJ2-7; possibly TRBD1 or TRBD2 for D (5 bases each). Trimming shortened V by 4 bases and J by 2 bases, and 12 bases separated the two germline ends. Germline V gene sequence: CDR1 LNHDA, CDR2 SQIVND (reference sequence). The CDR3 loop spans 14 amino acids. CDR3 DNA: TGTGCCAGTAGTACCCGGGACGGAACCTACGAGCAGTACTTC. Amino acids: CASSTRDGTYEQYF.

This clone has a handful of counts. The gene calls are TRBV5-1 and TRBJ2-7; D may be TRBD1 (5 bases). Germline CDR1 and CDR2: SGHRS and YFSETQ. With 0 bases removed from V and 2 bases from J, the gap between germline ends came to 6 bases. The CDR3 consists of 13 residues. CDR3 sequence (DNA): TGCGCCAGCAGCTTGGAGGGGCCCTACGAGCAGTACTTC. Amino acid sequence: CASSLEGPYEQYF. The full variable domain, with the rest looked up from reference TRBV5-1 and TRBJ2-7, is KAGVTQTPRYLIKTRGQQVTLSCSPISGHRSVSWYQQTPGQGLQFLFEYFSETQRNKGNFPGRFSGRQFSNSRSEMNVSTLELGDSALYLCASSLEGPYEQYFGPGTRLTVT.

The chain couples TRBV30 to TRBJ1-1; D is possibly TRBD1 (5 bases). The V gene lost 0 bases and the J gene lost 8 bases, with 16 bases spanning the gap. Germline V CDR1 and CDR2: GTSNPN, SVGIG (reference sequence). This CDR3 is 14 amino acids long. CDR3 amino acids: CAWSVPTQWGEAFF. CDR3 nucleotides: TGTGCCTGGAGTGTACCCACACAGTGGGGGGAAGCTTTCTTT.

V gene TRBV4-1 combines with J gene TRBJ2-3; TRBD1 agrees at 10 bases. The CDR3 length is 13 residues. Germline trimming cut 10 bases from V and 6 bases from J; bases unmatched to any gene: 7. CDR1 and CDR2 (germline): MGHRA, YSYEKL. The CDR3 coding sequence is TGCGCCACCGGGGACAGGGGTGGCGATACGCAGTATTTT. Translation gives CATGDRGGDTQYF.

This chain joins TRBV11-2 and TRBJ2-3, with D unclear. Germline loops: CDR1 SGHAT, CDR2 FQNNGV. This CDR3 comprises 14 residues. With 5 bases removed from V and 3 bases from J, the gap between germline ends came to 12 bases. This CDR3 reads CASSDSIRTDTQYF. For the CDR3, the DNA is TGTGCCAGCAGCGATAGCATCAGGACAGATACGCAGTATTTT. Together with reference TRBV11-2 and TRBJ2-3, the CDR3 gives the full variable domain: EAGVAQSPRYKIIEKRQSVAFWCNPISGHATLYWYQQILGQGPKLLIQFQNNGVVDDSQLPKDRFSAERLKGVDSTLKIQPAKLEDSAVYLCASSDSIRTDTQYFGPGTRLTVL.

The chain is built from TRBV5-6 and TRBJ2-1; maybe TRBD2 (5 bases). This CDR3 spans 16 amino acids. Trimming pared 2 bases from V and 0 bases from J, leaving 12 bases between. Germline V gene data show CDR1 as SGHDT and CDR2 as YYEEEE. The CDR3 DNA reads TGTGCCAGCAGCTTTACGTCGGGAAGCTCCTACAATGAGCAGTTCTTC. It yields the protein CASSFTSGSSYNEQFF.

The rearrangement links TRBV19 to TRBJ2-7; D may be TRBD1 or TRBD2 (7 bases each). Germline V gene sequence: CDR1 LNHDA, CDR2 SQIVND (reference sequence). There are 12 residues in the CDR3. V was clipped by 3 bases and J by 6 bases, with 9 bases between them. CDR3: CASSIRGGEQYF. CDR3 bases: TGTGCCAGTAGTATCAGGGGGGGCGAGCAGTACTTC.

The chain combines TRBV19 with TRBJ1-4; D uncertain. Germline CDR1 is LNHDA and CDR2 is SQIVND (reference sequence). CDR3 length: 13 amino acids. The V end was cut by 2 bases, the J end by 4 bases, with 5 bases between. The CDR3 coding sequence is TGTGCCAGTAGTATAACCCTTAATGAAAAACTGTTTTTT. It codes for CASSITLNEKLFF.

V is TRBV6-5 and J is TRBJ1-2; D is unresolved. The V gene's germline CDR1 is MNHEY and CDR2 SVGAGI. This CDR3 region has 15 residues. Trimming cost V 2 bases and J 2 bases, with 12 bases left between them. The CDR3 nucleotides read TGTGCCAGCAGTTACGGTGGGAGGAGGAACTATGGCTACACCTTC. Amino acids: CASSYGGRRNYGYTF.

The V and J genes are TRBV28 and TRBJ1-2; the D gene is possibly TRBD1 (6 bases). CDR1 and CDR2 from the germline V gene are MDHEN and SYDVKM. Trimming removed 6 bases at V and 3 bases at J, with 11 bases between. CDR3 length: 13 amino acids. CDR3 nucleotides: TGTGCCAGCAGCCCAGGGGAGTACTATGGCTACACCTTC. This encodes CASSPGEYYGYTF.

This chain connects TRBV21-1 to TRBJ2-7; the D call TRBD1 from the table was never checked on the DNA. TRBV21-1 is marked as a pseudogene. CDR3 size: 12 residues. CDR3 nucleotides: TGTGCCAGCAGCCACAGGGTGGCGGAGCAGTACTTC. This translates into CASSHRVAEQYF.

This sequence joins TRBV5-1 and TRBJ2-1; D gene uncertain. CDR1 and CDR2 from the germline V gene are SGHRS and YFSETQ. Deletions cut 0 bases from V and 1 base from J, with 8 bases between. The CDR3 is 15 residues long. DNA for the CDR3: TGCGCCAGCAGCTTGGTCGGCTGGTCCTACAATGAGCAGTTCTTC. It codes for CASSLVGWSYNEQFF.

CDR3 nucleotide sequence: TGTGCCAGCAGCAACAGACAGGGGGGCTCGAGCACTGAAGCTTTCTTT. Its protein is CASSNRQGGSSTEAFF. J is TRBJ1-1 and V is TRBV7-8, with 9 bases fitting TRBD1. CDR1 is SGHVS and CDR2 is FQNEAQ in the germline V gene. V lost 5 bases and J lost 4; bases outside the gene matches: 11. The CDR3 is made up of 16 amino acids.

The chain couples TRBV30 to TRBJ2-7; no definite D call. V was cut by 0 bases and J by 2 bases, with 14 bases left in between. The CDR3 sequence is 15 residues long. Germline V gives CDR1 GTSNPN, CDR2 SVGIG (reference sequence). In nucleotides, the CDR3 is TGTGCCTGGAGTGTCAGGTCTAGAGGTACCTACGAGCAGTACTTC. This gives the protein CAWSVRSRGTYEQYF.

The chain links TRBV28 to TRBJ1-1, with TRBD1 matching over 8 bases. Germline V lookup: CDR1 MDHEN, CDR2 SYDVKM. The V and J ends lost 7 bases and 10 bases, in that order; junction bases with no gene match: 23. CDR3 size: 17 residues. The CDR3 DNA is TGTGCCAGCACCAACAGCCTTCCGGGACAGGCCCTTTATGGAGCTTTCTTT. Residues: CASTNSLPGQALYGAFF.